This entry is about one TCR beta chain. Its specificity is unknown. Germline is not matched at one junction end, which may reflect a read error. This CDR3 has 15 amino acids. Germline V gene lookup returns CDR1 SNHLY and CDR2 FYNNEI. The data were produced by immunoSEQ multiplex PCR, yet TCRdb's version contains in-frame clones alone and is incomplete. Found here are about 27,000 clones, around 86% of them singletons; the top ten hold around 1.1%. This record comes from a study of T cells in narcolepsy. Points from the study as a whole: Blood of same and different patients, but not healthy controls, reportedly held recurring autoreactive clonotypes. In some patient and control memory CD4+ samples, autoreactive clones were absent.

The material sequenced was CD45RA- memory CD4+ T cells from PBMCs. The chain recombines TRBV2 with TRBJ1-2; 10 nucleotides line up with TRBD1. The receptor comes from a human donor with narcolepsy. CDR3 nucleotide sequence: TGTGCCAGCAGAGAAGACAGGGGGCTAGTAGAGGGCTACACCTTC. It yields the protein CASREDRGLVEGYTF.